The rows below give T cell receptor beta chains drawn from one sample of a study of shared clonotypes between healthy human individuals. Profiled with immunoSEQ multiplex PCR; TCRdb holds only in-frame clones, not every one. In the table there are roughly 680,000 clones, around 70% of which are singletons. Sequenced input: memory CD4+ T cells sorted from blood. Receptors were obtained from a woman aged 25 to 39 in good health. CDR3s include the opening cysteine and the closing phenylalanine or tryptophan. The order of the fields is clone size, D gene, J gene, V gene, CDR3 DNA, CDR3 protein. The D gene is left open where the match is weak. Not every row has a clone size; where given, it reads once, few, many or a size class.

>few|-|TRBJ2-6|TRBV27
TGTGCCAGCAGTTTATTAGGCCAGCGCTCTGGGGCCAACGTCCTGACTTTC
CASSLLGQRSGANVLTF
>once|TRBD1|TRBJ2-2|TRBV19
TGTGCCACTAAACGACAGGGAGACACCGGGGAGCTGTTTTTT
CATKRQGDTGELFF
>few|-|TRBJ2-7|TRBV6-5
TGTGCCAGCAGTCCCGAATTAGTTAGTAGGTCTTCGCAGTACTTC
CASSPELVSRSSQYF
>-|-|TRBJ2-1|TRBV7-3
TGTGCCAGCAGCACGACTAGGGGTCGCAATGAGCAGTTCTTC
CASSTTRGRNEQFF
>-|-|TRBJ2-1|TRBV5-4
TGTGCCAGCAGCTTGGCCTATTGGAATGAGCAGTTCTTC
CASSLAYWNEQFF
>-|-|TRBJ1-5|TRBV5-6
TGTGCCAGCAGCTCTTGGACAGCGGCGGATCAGCCCCAGCATTTT
CASSSWTAADQPQHF
>-|-|TRBJ2-2|TRBV29-1
TGCAGCGTTGGACGTATTCAGTCCGGGGAGCTGTTTTTT
CSVGRIQSGELFF
>-|-|TRBJ2-7|TRBV10-2
TGCGCCAGCAGCGCGGGACCGACGGGGAACGAGCAGTACTTC
CASSAGPTGNEQYF
>-|TRBD2|TRBJ2-1|TRBV19
TGTGCCAGTCAGACTAGCGGAGACCTCAATGAGCAGTTCTTC
CASQTSGDLNEQFF
>-|TRBD1|TRBJ1-5|TRBV6-6
TGTGCCAGCAGTTTCCCAGGGGGCGAGCCCCAGCATTTT
CASSFPGGEPQHF
>few|-|TRBJ1-2|TRBV29-1
TGCAGCGTTCAAACAGCAGTTGAAGGCTACACCTTC
CSVQTAVEGYTF
>-|-|TRBJ2-7|TRBV29-1
TGCAGCGTCACTAGGGGGTTCTACGAGCAGTACTTC
CSVTRGFYEQYF
>-|-|TRBJ2-2|TRBV4-1
TGCGCCAGCAGCCAAGGACTCCGTTCGAACACCGGGGAGCTGTTTTTT
CASSQGLRSNTGELFF
>-|TRBD2|TRBJ2-3|TRBV6-1
TGTGCCAGCAGTGTTGGAGCGGGACCAGATACGCAGTATTTT
CASSVGAGPDTQYF
>-|TRBD1|TRBJ1-4|TRBV10-3
TGTGCCATCAGCGAGACAGGGAAAGAAAAACTGTTTTTT
CAISETGKEKLFF
>-|TRBD1|TRBJ1-2|TRBV5-1
TGCGCCAGCAGCCCGACAGGGGAACTTGGCTACACCTTC
CASSPTGELGYTF
>few|TRBD1|TRBJ1-4|TRBV6-1
TGTGCCAGTAACAGGGGATGGGAAAAACTGTTTTTT
CASNRGWEKLFF
>-|-|TRBJ1-2|TRBV20-1
TGCAGTGCTAGTTTGGTATTGGGCTACACCTTC
CSASLVLGYTF
>-|-|TRBJ1-5|TRBV2
TGTGCCAGCAGCCGACGGTGGGGTAATCAGCCCCAGCATTTT
CASSRRWGNQPQHF
>-|TRBD1|TRBJ1-1|TRBV6-1
TGTGCCATTCGGGGACAGTTGAACACTGAAGCTTTCTTT
CAIRGQLNTEAFF
>-|TRBD1|TRBJ2-7|TRBV4-1
TGCGCCAGCAGCCCGGACAGGACATCCTACGAGCAGTACTTC
CASSPDRTSYEQYF
>few|-|TRBJ1-5|TRBV29-1
TGCAGCGTTGCCAGTTCGGCCGACGATCAGCCCCAGCATTTT
CSVASSADDQPQHF
>-|TRBD1|TRBJ2-7|TRBV5-5
TGTGCCAGCAGCAAGGGACAGGAGAAGGGCTACGAGCAGTACTTC
CASSKGQEKGYEQYF
>once|-|TRBJ1-1|TRBV5-4
TGTGCCAGCAGCTTTGCGGGACAGAACACTGAAGCTTTCTTT
CASSFAGQNTEAFF
>-|TRBD1|TRBJ1-1|TRBV18
TGTGCCAGCTCACCACGAGGACAGGGGGTTCGAACTGAAGCTTTCTTT
CASSPRGQGVRTEAFF
>few|-|TRBJ2-5|TRBV19
TGTGCCAGTATGGACCTTCCTCGTAGGACCCAGTACTTC
CASMDLPRRTQYF
>many|-|TRBJ1-1|TRBV27
TGTGCCAGCCGAGGGGGGGGCAACACTGAAGCTTTCTTT
CASRGGGNTEAFF
>-|-|TRBJ2-1|TRBV5-1
TGCGCCAGCAGCTTGGAAGGGAACTCCTACAATGAGCAGTTCTTC
CASSLEGNSYNEQFF
>-|-|TRBJ2-5|TRBV25-1
TGTGCCAGCCAGGACCTATCCAAAGAGACCCAGTACTTC
CASQDLSKETQYF
>-|TRBD1|TRBJ1-1|TRBV30
TGTGCCTGGAGCCCCAGGGGGGCGGCTTTCTTT
CAWSPRGAAFF
>-|TRBD1|TRBJ1-5|TRBV6-5
TGTGCCACCTCAGGGGGACAGGGTGGCAATCAGCCCCAGCATTTT
CATSGGQGGNQPQHF
>-|TRBD2|TRBJ2-2|TRBV29-1
TGCAGCGCTGAGCGGGGAGCGGGAGACACCGGGGAGCTGTTTTTT
CSAERGAGDTGELFF
>-|-|TRBJ2-7|TRBV2
TGTGCCAGCAGGGGGGCTGGGGAGCAGTACTTC
CASRGAGEQYF
>-|-|TRBJ2-3|TRBV2
TGTGCCAGCACCCCACTCACAGATACGCAGTATTTT
CASTPLTDTQYF
>-|-|TRBJ2-2|TRBV25-1
TGTGCCAGCAGTGATACGGGCGCCACCACCGGGGAGCTGTTTTTT
CASSDTGATTGELFF
>-|-|TRBJ2-6|TRBV29-1
TGCAGCGCATCGGTAGGGACTGGGGCCAACGTCCTGACTTTC
CSASVGTGANVLTF
>few|-|TRBJ2-6|TRBV15
TGTGCCACCAGCAGCCTTGTTTCATATGAGGCTGGGGCCAACGTCCTGACTTTC
CATSSLVSYEAGANVLTF
>-|-|TRBJ1-1|TRBV28
TGTGCCAGCAGTGGAGGGGTGAACACTGAAGCTTTCTTT
CASSGGVNTEAFF
>-|-|TRBJ2-2|TRBV5-1
TGCGCCAGCAGCCCGGACTTAGGGAACACCGGGGAGCTGTTTTTT
CASSPDLGNTGELFF